This T cell receptor (beta chain) appears in the sequencing data of a study of T-cell reconstitution after alpha-beta-depleted transplantation in children (dated by TCRdb to 2016 to 2018). Regarding the complete study: Using TCR repertoire profiling, the study quantitatively followed how T-cell immune reconstitution unfolded in children after TCRalphabeta/CD19-depleted allogeneic hematopoietic cell transplantation. What the authors observed across the whole study: Over subsequent months, a decline in hyperexpanded clone frequencies was noted, and after one year, T-cell counts and TCRbeta diversity were mostly ascribed to newly produced T cells. Apparently early alphabetaT-cell count recovery about two months after transplant reportedly relied on only several hundred rapidly expanded clones derived from non-depleted graft cells. In some patients, high TCRbeta diversity at day 60 was attributed to recipient T cells and intrathymic progenitors that had survived conditioning.

V is cut back by 7 bases and J by 2 bases, with 9 bases in the junction unmatched. From a lookup of the germline V gene, CDR1 and CDR2 are SQVTM and ANQGSEA. Including cysteine and phenylalanine, the CDR3 has 14 amino acids. Only CDR3 DNA is held: 42 bases, read in frame from base 1. Libraries were made using PCR. Sequencing used an Illumina HiSeq 2500. TCR library preparation used molecular barcoding, with unique molecular identifiers applied to normalize quantification of the TCRbeta repertoire. TCRdb handled the public reads itself, with Q25 trimming in fastp and clone calling in MiXCR, and kept productive beta chains. Each entry is one CDR3 protein sequence, shown with its most common DNA and genes. The sample contains 580,000 or so distinct CDR3 sequences, approximately 22% of them found a single time. Clones ranked in the top ten supply 13% to 15% of the sample. The meaning of the sample's treatment or condition label: allogeneic hematopoietic cell transplantation with graft depleted of TCRalphabeta T cells and CD19 B cells. The transplant recipients were children given TCRalphabeta/CD19-depleted allogeneic hematopoietic cell grafts.

This clonotype was observed at least ten times. Its binding antigen is unknown. No per-base quality is available; no much larger clone lies one base away. Recombination linked TRBV29-1 to TRBJ2-5; 8 bases in between match TRBD1. This clonotype was sampled from a boy younger than two who had a stem cell transplant for acute myeloid leukemia, so the T cells may come from the graft donor. The specimen was PBMCs, mostly from graft donor cells, collected 360 days after TCRalphabeta/CD19-depleted stem cell transplant. Here the CDR3 is given as CSAHPGTGQETQYF. Here is the DNA: TGCAGCGCGCATCCCGGGACAGGTCAAGAGACCCAGTACTTC.